What follows are 12 T cell receptor beta chains derived from one specimen sequenced in a study of blood T cell repertoires in COVID-19. Data came from immunoSEQ multiplex PCR; TCRdb stores just in-frame clones and leaves some out. This table holds approximately 300,000 clones, roughly 85% found once. Material for sequencing was PBMCs or T cells enriched from blood (not recorded which). These TCRs come from a woman between 25 and 40 years old who had been exposed to COVID-19.

The genes are TRBV10-1 and TRBJ2-1; D gene unclear. The CDR3 consists of 13 residues. V was clipped by 4 bases and J by 5 bases, with 9 bases between them. Per the germline V gene, CDR1 is WNHNN and CDR2 is SYGVQD (reference sequence). CDR3: CASSATGNNEQFF. As DNA, the CDR3 is TGCGCCAGCAGTGCGACTGGAAACAATGAGCAGTTCTTC.

The rearrangement uses TRBV28 and TRBJ1-2; 9 bases line up with TRBD1. This CDR3 contains 15 residues. Trimming cost V 4 bases and J 8 bases; bases outside gene matches: 11. Per the germline V gene, CDR1 is MDHEN and CDR2 is SYDVKM. The CDR3, as DNA: TGTGCCAGCAGTTCGCCGCAACAGGGGGCGCGGGGCTACACCTTC. This gives the protein CASSSPQQGARGYTF.

The J gene is TRBJ1-2, the V gene TRBV20-1; 9 positions agree with TRBD1. Germline V gene lookup returns CDR1 DFQATT and CDR2 SNEGSKA (reference sequence). The CDR3 has 18 amino acids. With 3 bases clipped from V and 7 bases from J, the junction kept 21 bases outside the gene matches. CDR3 nucleotide sequence: TGCAGTGCTAGTATTGGGACAGGGCTGGAGGGATCCCTATTTGGCTACACCTTC. It yields the protein CSASIGTGLEGSLFGYTF.

The chain joins TRBV28 to TRBJ1-2, with D possibly being TRBD1 (5 bases). The germline V gene has CDR1 MDHEN and CDR2 SYDVKM. V was clipped by 10 bases and J by 0 bases, with 15 bases between them. The CDR3 covers 14 residues. The CDR3 loop reads CATLAGPTNYGYTF. The CDR3 DNA follows: TGTGCCACTCTCGCGGGGCCGACTAACTATGGCTACACCTTC.

The V call is TRBV6-1, the J call TRBJ2-5, with unresolved D. The CDR3 is made up of 14 amino acids. Germline lookup yields CDR1 MNHNS and CDR2 SASEGT. V was pared by 1 base and J by 6 bases, with 12 bases between. CDR3 amino acids: CASSEEAERKTQYF. CDR3 coding DNA: TGTGCCAGCAGTGAAGAGGCGGAACGAAAGACCCAGTACTTC.

This clone was picked up one time. The rearrangement uses TRBV5-1 and TRBJ2-7; TRBD2 matches at 9 bases. The length of the CDR3 is 14 residues. CDR1 and CDR2 (germline): SGHRS, YFSETQ. Trimming took 4 bases from V and 5 from J; bases not matched to a gene: 7. DNA for the CDR3: TGCGCCAGCAGCCCCGAGCGGGGGGATAACGAGCAGTACTTC. This codes for CASSPERGDNEQYF.

V is TRBV9 and J is TRBJ1-6; 8 bases align to TRBD1. Per germline, CDR1 SGDLS and CDR2 YYNGEE. V was clipped by 4 bases and J by 5 bases; unmatched bases: 8. This CDR3 comprises 16 residues. CDR3 DNA: TGTGCCAGCAGCCCACAGGGGGGCCTAGATAATTCACCCCTCCACTTT. It is translated as CASSPQGGLDNSPLHF.

Comments on this clone: Other DNA sequences in the same sample also yield this CDR3. This sequence joins TRBV7-9 and TRBJ1-2; D unclear. Trimming removed 4 bases from V and 4 bases from J, with 4 bases in between. Germline CDR1 reads SEHNR; CDR2 reads FQNEAQ (reference sequence). The CDR3 has 11 amino acids. The chain's CDR3 is CASSSSYGYTF. CDR3 DNA: TGTGCCAGCAGCTCGAGCTATGGCTACACCTTC.

This clone was counted a single time. V is TRBV28 and J is TRBJ2-2; D is undetermined. The CDR3 covers 13 residues. V shed 5 bases and J shed 4 bases, with 8 bases lying between them. Germline V gene data show CDR1 as MDHEN and CDR2 as SYDVKM. The CDR3: CASSHGATGELFF. CDR3 nucleotide sequence: TGTGCCAGCAGTCACGGAGCCACCGGGGAGCTGTTTTTT.

This chain connects TRBV28 to TRBJ2-7, with D maybe TRBD1 (6 bases). This CDR3 has 10 amino acids. Between the trimmed V and J ends, which lost 5 bases and 7 bases, there was a span of 6 bases. From germline, CDR1 is MDHEN and CDR2 SYDVKM. The DNA for the CDR3 is TGTGCCAGCAGTCAGGGGGAGCAGTACTTC. Its translation is CASSQGEQYF.

The V and J genes are TRBV28 and TRBJ1-1; D not certain. In germline, CDR1 is MDHEN, CDR2 SYDVKM. This CDR3 has 15 residues. V was shortened by 7 bases and J by 3 bases, with 18 bases between the two germline ends. CDR3 protein: CASIGWEERDTEAFF. The CDR3 DNA follows: TGTGCCAGCATTGGGTGGGAGGAAAGGGACACTGAAGCTTTCTTT.

The chain employs TRBV20-1 and TRBJ2-3; 10 bases map to TRBD1. Trimming took 3 bases from V and 2 from J; bases not matched to a gene: 5. Germline V gene sequence: CDR1 DFQATT, CDR2 SNEGSKA (reference sequence). The CDR3 spans 15 residues. CDR3 bases: TGCAGTGCTAGTTCGACAGGGGGCTTCACAGATACGCAGTATTTT. Its translation is CSASSTGGFTDTQYF.